Listed here are 29 T cell receptor beta chains from one sample, sequenced in a study of identical twins. TCRdb reprocessed the 5' RACE reads via MiXCR and lists one record per CDR3 protein. The sample contains approximately 670,000 distinct CDR3 sequences, around 6% of which appear only once. The sequencing input was naive T cells sorted from blood. These receptors were collected from a young man in good health.

This clonotype was observed a handful of times. The chain combines TRBV28 with TRBJ2-5; D not resolved. CDR1 is MDHEN, CDR2 SYDVKM, per germline. This CDR3 has 15 residues. Trimming took off 2 bases at V and 4 bases at J, with 14 bases between the two ends. The CDR3 loop reads CASSLRAGGPETQYF. CDR3 bases: TGTGCCAGCAGTTTAAGGGCTGGCGGTCCAGAGACCCAGTACTTC. Together with reference TRBV28 and TRBJ2-5, the CDR3 gives the full variable domain: DVKVTQSSRYLVKRTGEKVFLECVQDMDHENMFWYRQDPGLGLRLIYFSYDVKMKEKGDIPEGYSVSREKKERFSLILESASTNQTSMYLCASSLRAGGPETQYFGPGTRLLVL.

There are many counts of this clonotype. The chain carries TRBV12-3 or TRBV12-4 and TRBJ1-2; possible D gene TRBD1, 6 bases. The V end was cut by 7 bases, the J end by 1 base, with 16 bases between. This CDR3 contains 15 residues. The CDR3 DNA is TGTGCCAGCAAAGTTCAGGGGACACTTAACTATGGCTACACCTTC. Translating gives CASKVQGTLNYGYTF.

The chain carries TRBV28 and TRBJ1-5, with 8 bases fitting TRBD1. Germline V gene data show CDR1 as MDHEN and CDR2 as SYDVKM. The CDR3 covers 17 residues. With V trimmed by 10 bases and J by 7 bases, 21 bases remained unmatched. The CDR3 loop reads CATHQGTGGFMGQPQHF. The CDR3 nucleotides read TGTGCCACCCACCAAGGGACAGGTGGATTTATGGGACAGCCCCAGCATTTT.

V is TRBV28 and J is TRBJ2-7; 9 bases fit TRBD1. Per germline, CDR1 MDHEN and CDR2 SYDVKM. CDR3 length: 14 amino acids. V dropped 3 bases and J dropped 3; count of bases not matched to a gene: 3. The CDR3 nucleotides are TGTGCCAGCAGTTTCCGGACAGGGGACTACGAGCAGTACTTC. Residues: CASSFRTGDYEQYF. Combining the CDR3 with reference TRBV28 and TRBJ2-7 gives the whole variable domain DVKVTQSSRYLVKRTGEKVFLECVQDMDHENMFWYRQDPGLGLRLIYFSYDVKMKEKGDIPEGYSVSREKKERFSLILESASTNQTSMYLCASSFRTGDYEQYFGPGTRLTVT.

The chain recombines TRBV5-1 with TRBJ2-7; TRBD1 aligns across 7 bases. The V segment lost 0 bases and the J segment 1 base; nucleotides outside the gene matches: 4. Germline CDR1 reads SGHRS; CDR2 reads YFSETQ. This CDR3 is 15 amino acids long. CDR3 protein: CASSLGSGGSYEQYF. CDR3 bases: TGCGCCAGCAGCTTGGGTTCAGGGGGTTCCTACGAGCAGTACTTC.

The chain combines TRBV5-1 with TRBJ1-6; maybe TRBD1 (6 bases). CDR3 length: 16 amino acids. V lost 0 bases and J 6 bases, leaving 13 bases between the germline ends. Germline CDR1 SGHRS, CDR2 YFSETQ. The CDR3 here is CASSLGDRTVNSPLHF. The CDR3 nucleotides read TGCGCCAGCAGCTTGGGAGACAGGACGGTTAATTCACCCCTCCACTTT.

The sample holds many counts of this clonotype. This chain connects TRBV28 to TRBJ2-1; tentatively, D is TRBD2 (6 bases). This CDR3 contains 17 residues. V was shortened by 3 bases and J by 6 bases, with 21 bases between the two germline ends. Germline CDR1 and CDR2: MDHEN and SYDVKM. CDR3 region: CASSFPLGGVRSNEQFF. CDR3 coding DNA: TGTGCCAGCAGTTTCCCCCTCGGGGGAGTGAGGAGCAATGAGCAGTTCTTC.

This clonotype was found a few times. The CDR3 DNA sequence: TGTGCCAGCAGTCTGACAGGGGGTTACAACAATGAGCAGTTCTTC. Amino acid sequence: CASSLTGGYNNEQFF. The V gene is TRBV28, the J gene TRBJ2-1, with 9 bases that match TRBD1. V lost 5 bases, J lost 5 bases, and 7 bases stayed unmatched. Germline-derived CDR1 and CDR2 are MDHEN and SYDVKM. There are 15 residues in the CDR3.

This clonotype was found many times. The V and J genes are TRBV7-2 and TRBJ2-4; D is possibly TRBD1 (5 bases). Trimming took off 0 bases at V and 0 bases at J, with 9 bases between the two ends. CDR1 and CDR2 (germline): SGHTA, FQGNSA. The CDR3 contains 16 residues. CDR3 loop: CASSLASGIAKNIQYF. DNA of the CDR3: TGTGCCAGCAGCTTAGCCTCAGGGATAGCCAAAAACATTCAGTACTTC.

This clonotype has only a few counts. V gene TRBV2 combines with J gene TRBJ2-1; no definite D call. Germline loops: CDR1 SNHLY, CDR2 FYNNEI. Trimming pared 7 bases from V and 0 bases from J, leaving 16 bases between. The CDR3 sequence is 16 residues long. The DNA for the CDR3 is TGTGCCAGCATCTTAACGGAGACGAGCTCCTACAATGAGCAGTTCTTC. This encodes CASILTETSSYNEQFF.

This clonotype was observed a few times. The chain joins TRBV3-1 to TRBJ2-1; D is ambiguous. Trimming shortened V by 4 bases and J by 4 bases, and 20 bases separated the two germline ends. From germline, CDR1 is LGHDT and CDR2 YNNKEL (reference sequence). This CDR3 is 17 amino acids long. The CDR3 protein is CASSLRRASSGYNEQFF. DNA for the CDR3: TGTGCCAGCAGCCTAAGACGGGCTAGTTCCGGATACAATGAGCAGTTCTTC.

This clonotype was observed many times. The chain couples TRBV20-1 to TRBJ2-1; D perhaps matches TRBD2 (5 bases). Per germline, CDR1 DFQATT and CDR2 SNEGSKA (reference sequence). Trimming took 3 bases from V and 10 from J, leaving 13 bases between them. The CDR3 runs to 12 residues. CDR3 residues: CSARDGLEEQFF. The CDR3 nucleotides read TGCAGTGCTAGGGACGGACTGGAGGAGCAGTTCTTC.

In its sample, this clonotype was seen many times. This CDR3 is CASRPSSVDTQYF. The CDR3 DNA is TGTGCCAGCAGGCCATCTAGCGTAGATACGCAGTATTTT. The rearrangement uses TRBV7-9 and TRBJ2-3, with a possible D match to TRBD2 (6 bases). The CDR3 has 13 amino acids. CDR1 and CDR2 (germline): SEHNR, FQNEAQ (reference sequence). The ends were cut back, 6 bases at V and 5 bases at J, with 12 bases in the middle.

The chain links TRBV25-1 to TRBJ2-1, with TRBD2 matching 8 bases. The V gene's germline CDR1 is MGHDK and CDR2 SYGVNS. The CDR3 extends over 17 amino acids. The V segment lost 3 bases and the J segment 8 bases; nucleotides outside the gene matches: 15. The CDR3 coding sequence is TGTGCCAGCAGTGACAGGGGACGGACGGGAGGGCCCGATGAGCAGTTCTTC. Translation gives CASSDRGRTGGPDEQFF. The whole variable domain, filled in from reference TRBV25-1 and TRBJ2-1, reads EADIYQTPRYLVIGTGKKITLECSQTMGHDKMYWYQQDPGMELHLIHYSYGVNSTEKGDLSSESTVSRIRTEHFPLTLESARPSHTSQYLCASSDRGRTGGPDEQFFGPGTRLTVL.

This clonotype was counted at least ten times. J is TRBJ2-1 and V is TRBV5-1; 7 positions agree with TRBD1. Germline V gives CDR1 SGHRS, CDR2 YFSETQ. Germline trimming cut 3 bases from V and 7 bases from J; bases unmatched to any gene: 1. The CDR3 consists of 12 residues. The CDR3 DNA is TGCGCCAGCAGCTGGACAGGAAATGAGCAGTTCTTC. It codes for CASSWTGNEQFF.

This clonotype has a handful of counts. The V call is TRBV20-1, the J call TRBJ2-5, with 9 bases fitting TRBD1. The CDR3 is 14 amino acids. Unmatched junction bases numbered 9, after V lost 6 bases and J lost 4 bases. Germline lookup yields CDR1 DFQATT and CDR2 SNEGSKA (reference sequence). CDR3 residues: CSASRDRERETQYF. The CDR3 nucleotides are TGCAGTGCATCTCGGGACAGGGAGAGAGAGACCCAGTACTTC.

This clonotype was counted many times. The chain combines TRBV6-2 or TRBV6-3 with TRBJ2-7; TRBD2 aligns across 8 bases. The V gene end was trimmed by 0 bases and the J gene end by 3 bases; junction bases not matched to a gene: 22. CDR1 and CDR2 (germline): MNHEY, SVGEGT. CDR3 length: 21 amino acids. CDR3 in DNA: TGTGCCAGCAGTTACTCCCCTTCCTTCTTGGGACTAGTAGGTCTGGACTACGAGCAGTACTTC. It encodes CASSYSPSFLGLVGLDYEQYF.

In this sample, this clonotype turned up a few times. The chain recombines TRBV30 with TRBJ1-3; no firm D call. The CDR3 length is 14 residues. Germline CDR1 and CDR2: GTSNPN and SVGIG (reference sequence). Trimming shortened V by 4 bases and J by 2 bases, and 12 bases separated the two germline ends. CDR3 nucleotide sequence: TGTGCCTGGAAACCAGTCGTTACTGGAAACACCATATATTTT. Translated, it gives CAWKPVVTGNTIYF.

This clonotype was seen at least ten times. The rearrangement uses TRBV18 and TRBJ2-3; D unclear. The CDR3 length is 12 residues. V lost 8 bases, J lost 2 bases, and 8 bases lay in between. Germline lookup yields CDR1 KGHSH and CDR2 LQKENI. The CDR3, as DNA: TGTGCCAGCAGCCCAAACACAGATACGCAGTATTTT. Its protein product is CASSPNTDTQYF.

This clonotype was observed at least ten times. The rearrangement links TRBV6-2 or TRBV6-3 to TRBJ2-1, with 14 bases matching TRBD2. The CDR3 is 18 residues long. In germline, CDR1 is MNHEY, CDR2 SVGEGT. Losses at the gene ends were 5 bases for V and 9 bases for J; bases not matched to a gene: 15. In DNA, the CDR3 is TGTGCCAGCAGTGACCGGGGATGGGGGACTAGCGGGAGTTCTGAGCAGTTCTTC. Protein sequence: CASSDRGWGTSGSSEQFF.

The chain joins TRBV28 to TRBJ2-7; TRBD1 might be the D (5 bases). The V end lost 3 bases, the J end lost 6 bases, and 12 bases lay between the germline ends. Germline CDR1 is MDHEN and CDR2 is SYDVKM. The CDR3 is made up of 13 amino acids. The CDR3 DNA is TGTGCCAGCAGTTTTGAGGCAGGGATCGAGCAGTACTTC. This translates into CASSFEAGIEQYF.

This clonotype came up many times. V is TRBV11-2 and J is TRBJ2-5; 7 nucleotides agree with TRBD2. The CDR3 loop spans 18 amino acids. The germline V gene has CDR1 SGHAT and CDR2 FQNNGV. V was pared by 2 bases and J by 5 bases, with 17 bases of the junction left unmatched. CDR3 coding DNA: TGTGCCAGCAGCTTATTTTCCCGGACTAGTATAACCAAGGAGACCCAGTACTTC. Its translation: CASSLFSRTSITKETQYF.

This clonotype was picked up many times. This chain uses TRBV6-1 with TRBJ2-2, with 7 positions matching TRBD2. The V and J ends lost 7 bases and 5 bases, in that order; junction bases with no gene match: 7. This CDR3 has 14 amino acids. Looked up from germline, CDR1 is MNHNS and CDR2 is SASEGT. The CDR3 region has the DNA TGTGCCAGCATTGGGCAGGGAGGGACCGGGGAGCTGTTTTTT. As protein: CASIGQGGTGELFF.

This clonotype was seen repeatedly, ten times or more. The chain recombines TRBV5-1 with TRBJ2-1, with D hard to call. The V and J ends lost 0 bases and 1 base respectively, with 11 bases between them. The germline CDR1 and CDR2 sequences are SGHRS and YFSETQ. The CDR3 has 16 amino acids. CDR3 coding DNA: TGCGCCAGCAGCTTGGATCCGGGCCAATCCTACAATGAGCAGTTCTTC. It is translated as CASSLDPGQSYNEQFF.

V usage is TRBV4-3 and J usage is TRBJ1-1; 8 positions match TRBD1. In germline, CDR1 is LGHNA, CDR2 YSLEER. The CDR3 loop spans 18 amino acids. Unmatched junction bases numbered 16, after V lost 1 base and J lost 6 bases. This chain's CDR3 is CASSQVVSRGRMDAEAFF. The DNA for the CDR3 is TGCGCCAGCAGCCAAGTAGTATCCAGGGGGCGAATGGATGCTGAAGCTTTCTTT.

This clonotype was seen more than once but under ten times. This CDR3 is CASSLVGGARLSSGANVLTF. CDR3 in DNA: TGCGCCAGCAGCTTGGTGGGCGGAGCCCGGCTAAGCTCTGGGGCCAACGTCCTGACTTTC. The chain recombines TRBV5-1 with TRBJ2-6; D is unresolved. The CDR3 runs to 20 residues. Trimming shortened V by 0 bases and J by 0 bases, and 19 bases separated the two germline ends. CDR1 is SGHRS, CDR2 YFSETQ, per germline.

In this sample, this clonotype turned up many times. The chain links TRBV13 to TRBJ1-3; possible D gene TRBD1, 5 bases. Per the germline V gene, CDR1 is PRHDT and CDR2 is FYEKMQ (reference sequence). Trimming removed 0 bases from V and 2 bases from J, with 11 bases in between. The CDR3 has 16 residues. CDR3 sequence reads: CASSLGGVAAGNTIYF. CDR3 coding DNA: TGTGCCAGCAGCTTAGGGGGGGTCGCGGCTGGAAACACCATATATTTT.

Only a few counts were recorded for this clonotype. The chain joins TRBV20-1 to TRBJ2-1, with D perhaps TRBD1 (5 bases). Per the germline V gene, CDR1 is DFQATT and CDR2 is SNEGSKA (reference sequence). Trimming pared 1 base from V and 8 bases from J, leaving 9 bases between. The CDR3 spans 12 residues. The CDR3 sequence is CSARVRGHEQFF. The CDR3 DNA reads as TGCAGTGCTAGAGTAAGGGGCCATGAGCAGTTCTTC.

The chain is built from TRBV6-1 and TRBJ1-1; no reliable D call. Per the germline V gene, CDR1 is MNHNS and CDR2 is SASEGT. The CDR3 is 15 amino acids. V lost 6 bases to trimming and J lost 0 bases, with 14 bases between them. CDR3 nucleotides: TGTGCCAGCAGCCGAGAGTGGAAAATGAACACTGAAGCTTTCTTT. It specifies CASSREWKMNTEAFF.